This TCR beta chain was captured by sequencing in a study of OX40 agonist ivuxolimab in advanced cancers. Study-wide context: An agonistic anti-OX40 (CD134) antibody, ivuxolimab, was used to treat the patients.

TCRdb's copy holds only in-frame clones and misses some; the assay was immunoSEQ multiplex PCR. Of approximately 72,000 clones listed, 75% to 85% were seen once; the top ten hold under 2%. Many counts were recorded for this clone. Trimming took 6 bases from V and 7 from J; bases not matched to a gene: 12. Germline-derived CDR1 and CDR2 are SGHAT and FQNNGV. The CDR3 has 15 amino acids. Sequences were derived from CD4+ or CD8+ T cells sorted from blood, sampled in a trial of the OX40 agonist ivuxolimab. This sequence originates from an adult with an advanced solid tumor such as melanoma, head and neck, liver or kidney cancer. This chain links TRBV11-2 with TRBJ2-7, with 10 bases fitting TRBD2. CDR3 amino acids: CASSHEPSGRAEQYF. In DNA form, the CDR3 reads TGTGCCAGCAGTCACGAGCCCAGCGGGAGGGCGGAGCAGTACTTC.